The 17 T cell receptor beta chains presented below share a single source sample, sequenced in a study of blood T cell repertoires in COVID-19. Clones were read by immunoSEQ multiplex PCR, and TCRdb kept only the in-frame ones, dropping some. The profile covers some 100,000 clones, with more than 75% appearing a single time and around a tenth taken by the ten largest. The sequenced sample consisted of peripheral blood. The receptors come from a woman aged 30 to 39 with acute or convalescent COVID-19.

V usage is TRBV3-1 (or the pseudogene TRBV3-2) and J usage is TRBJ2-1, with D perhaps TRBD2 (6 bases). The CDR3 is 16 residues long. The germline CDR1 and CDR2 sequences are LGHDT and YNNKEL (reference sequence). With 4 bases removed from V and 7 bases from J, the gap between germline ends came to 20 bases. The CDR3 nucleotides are TGTGCCAGCAGCCCTCGGAATAGCGGTCGTGGGAATGAGCAGTTCTTC. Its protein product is CASSPRNSGRGNEQFF.

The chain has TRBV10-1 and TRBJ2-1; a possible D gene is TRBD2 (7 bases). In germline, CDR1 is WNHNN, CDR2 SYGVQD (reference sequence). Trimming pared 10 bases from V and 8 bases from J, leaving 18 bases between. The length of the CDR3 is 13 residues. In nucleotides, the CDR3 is TGCGCCACCGGAGAGGGGGGGGGCGATGAGCAGTTCTTC. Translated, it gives CATGEGGGDEQFF.

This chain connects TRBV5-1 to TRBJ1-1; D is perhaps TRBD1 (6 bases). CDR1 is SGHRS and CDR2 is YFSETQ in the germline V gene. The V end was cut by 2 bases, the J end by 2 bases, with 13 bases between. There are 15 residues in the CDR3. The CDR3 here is CASSFDPDRNTEAFF. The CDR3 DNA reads TGCGCCAGCAGCTTTGATCCGGACAGAAACACTGAAGCTTTCTTT.

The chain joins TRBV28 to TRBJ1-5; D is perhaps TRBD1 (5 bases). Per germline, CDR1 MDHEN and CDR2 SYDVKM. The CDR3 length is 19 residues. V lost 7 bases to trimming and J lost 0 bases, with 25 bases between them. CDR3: CASIGIRSLGHNSNQPQHF. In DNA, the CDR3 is TGTGCCAGCATTGGGATCCGCTCCCTCGGACACAATAGCAATCAGCCCCAGCATTTT.

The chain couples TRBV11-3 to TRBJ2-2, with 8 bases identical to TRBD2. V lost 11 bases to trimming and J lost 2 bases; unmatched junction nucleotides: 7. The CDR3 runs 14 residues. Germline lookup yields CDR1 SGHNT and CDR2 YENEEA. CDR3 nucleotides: TGTGCCGACACGGGAGGGTCCAACACCGGGGAGCTGTTTTTT. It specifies CADTGGSNTGELFF.

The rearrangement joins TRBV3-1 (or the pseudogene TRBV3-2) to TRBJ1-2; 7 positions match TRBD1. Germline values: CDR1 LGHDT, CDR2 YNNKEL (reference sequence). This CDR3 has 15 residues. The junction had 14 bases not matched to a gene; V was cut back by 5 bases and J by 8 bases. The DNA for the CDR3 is TGTGCCAGCAGCTCCAAATCGACAGGGCGAGAGGGCTACACCTTC. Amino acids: CASSSKSTGREGYTF.

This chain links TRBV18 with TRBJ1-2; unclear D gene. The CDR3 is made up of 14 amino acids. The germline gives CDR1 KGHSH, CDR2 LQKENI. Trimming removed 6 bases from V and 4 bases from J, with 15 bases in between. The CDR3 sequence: CASSQNTEFYGYTF. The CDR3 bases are TGTGCCAGCTCCCAAAATACAGAATTCTATGGCTACACCTTC.

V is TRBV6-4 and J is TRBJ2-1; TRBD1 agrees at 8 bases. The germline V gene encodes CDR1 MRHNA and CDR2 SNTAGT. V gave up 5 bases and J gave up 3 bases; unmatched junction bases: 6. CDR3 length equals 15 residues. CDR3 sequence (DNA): TGTGCCAGCAGTTCTACAGGGGGGAGCTACAATGAGCAGTTCTTC. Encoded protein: CASSSTGGSYNEQFF.

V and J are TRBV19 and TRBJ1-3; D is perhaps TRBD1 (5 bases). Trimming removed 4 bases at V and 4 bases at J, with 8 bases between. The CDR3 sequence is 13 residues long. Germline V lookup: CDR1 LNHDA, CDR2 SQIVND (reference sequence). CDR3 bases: TGTGCCAGTAGTACCAGGGCGGGAAACACCATATATTTT. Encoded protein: CASSTRAGNTIYF.

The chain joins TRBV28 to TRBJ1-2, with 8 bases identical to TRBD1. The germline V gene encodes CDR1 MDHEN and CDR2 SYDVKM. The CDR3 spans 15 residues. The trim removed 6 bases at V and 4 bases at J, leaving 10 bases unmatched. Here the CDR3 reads CASSRYGQGFYGYTF. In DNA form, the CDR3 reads TGTGCCAGCAGCCGATACGGACAGGGTTTCTATGGCTACACCTTC.

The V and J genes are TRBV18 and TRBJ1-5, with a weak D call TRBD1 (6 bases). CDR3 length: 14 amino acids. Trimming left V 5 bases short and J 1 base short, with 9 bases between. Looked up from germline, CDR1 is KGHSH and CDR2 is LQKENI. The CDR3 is CASSEGGSNQPQHF. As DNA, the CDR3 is TGTGCCAGCTCAGAGGGGGGGAGCAATCAGCCCCAGCATTTT. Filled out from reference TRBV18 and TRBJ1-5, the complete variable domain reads NAGVMQNPRHLVRRRGQEARLRCSPMKGHSHVYWYRQLPEEGLKFMVYLQKENIIDESGMPKERFSAEFPKEGPSILRIQQVVRGDSAAYFCASSEGGSNQPQHFGDGTRLSIL.

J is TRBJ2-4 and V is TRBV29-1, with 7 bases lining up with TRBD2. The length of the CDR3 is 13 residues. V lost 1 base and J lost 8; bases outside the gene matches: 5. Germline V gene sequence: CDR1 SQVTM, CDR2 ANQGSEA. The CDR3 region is CSVEVWTSDIQYF. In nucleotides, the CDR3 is TGCAGCGTTGAAGTTTGGACTAGTGACATTCAGTACTTC.

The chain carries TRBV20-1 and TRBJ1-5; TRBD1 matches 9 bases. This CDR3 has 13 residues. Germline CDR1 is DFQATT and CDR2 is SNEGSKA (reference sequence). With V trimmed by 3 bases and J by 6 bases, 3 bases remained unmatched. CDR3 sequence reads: CSASPQGAQPQHF. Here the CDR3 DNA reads TGCAGTGCTAGTCCACAGGGGGCTCAGCCCCAGCATTTT.

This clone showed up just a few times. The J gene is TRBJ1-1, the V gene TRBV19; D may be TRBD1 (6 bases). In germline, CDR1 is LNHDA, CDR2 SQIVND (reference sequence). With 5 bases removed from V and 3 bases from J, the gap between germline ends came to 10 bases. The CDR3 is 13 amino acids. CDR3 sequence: CASSPTGYTEAFF. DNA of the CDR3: TGTGCCAGTAGTCCCACAGGGTACACTGAAGCTTTCTTT.

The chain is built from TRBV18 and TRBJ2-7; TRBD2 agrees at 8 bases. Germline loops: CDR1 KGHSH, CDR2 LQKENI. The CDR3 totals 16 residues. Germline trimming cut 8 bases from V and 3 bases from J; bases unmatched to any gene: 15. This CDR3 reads CASTSTPLRGGYEQYF. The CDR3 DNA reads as TGTGCCAGCACATCGACCCCTCTACGGGGGGGCTACGAGCAGTACTTC.

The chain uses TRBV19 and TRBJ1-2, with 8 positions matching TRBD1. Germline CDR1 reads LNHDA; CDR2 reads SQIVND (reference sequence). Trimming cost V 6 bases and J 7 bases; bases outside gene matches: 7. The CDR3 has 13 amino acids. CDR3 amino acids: CASSTGQVFGYTF. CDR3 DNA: TGTGCCAGTAGCACGGGACAGGTATTTGGCTACACCTTC.

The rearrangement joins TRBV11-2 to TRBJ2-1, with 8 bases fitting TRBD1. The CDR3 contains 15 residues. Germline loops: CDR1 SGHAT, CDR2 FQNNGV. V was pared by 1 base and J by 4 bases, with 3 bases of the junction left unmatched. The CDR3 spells CASSLAGGGYNEQFF. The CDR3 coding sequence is TGTGCCAGCAGCTTAGCAGGGGGCGGATACAATGAGCAGTTCTTC.